The 26 T cell receptor beta chains listed next were all sequenced from one sample in a study of spatial heterogeneity in lung cancer. General observations from the study: It was found that expanded intratumoral alpha and beta TCR counts tracked tumor mutation counts.

No cognate antigen is known for these TCRs. Time point: sample taken at primary tumor resection. MiXCR, run by TCRdb on the 5' RACE reads, gives a single entry per CDR3 protein. The sample consists of 1,000 to 1,500 distinct CDR3 sequences, roughly 28% of them appearing once. The material was lung tumor tissue, obtained at surgery. The receptors were gathered from a male donor with early-stage non-small cell lung cancer.

This clonotype was counted between two and nine times. This beta chain appears as a stray read in a library generated for alpha chains; its size is not informative. This rearrangement joins TRBV20-1 to TRBJ1-1; D perhaps matches TRBD1 (5 bases). Germline CDR1 and CDR2: DFQATT and SNEGSKA (reference sequence). Between the trimmed V and J ends, which lost 2 bases and 1 base, there was a span of 8 bases. The CDR3 has 13 residues. The CDR3, as DNA: TGCAGTGCTAGACAGGGTGCGAACACTGAAGCTTTCTTT. This translates into CSARQGANTEAFF.

Note on this clonotype: This beta chain is an unintended read in a library built for alpha chains; its size means little. This rearrangement joins TRBV11-3 to TRBJ2-1; D possibly matches TRBD1 or TRBD2 (6 bases each). Trimming pared 2 bases from V and 3 bases from J, leaving 20 bases between. The length of the CDR3 is 18 residues. Germline CDR1 and CDR2: SGHNT and YENEEA. The DNA for the CDR3 is TGTGCCAGCAGCTTACCTCTGGAGGGGGAGGACAGCTACAATGAGCAGTTCTTC. This encodes CASSLPLEGEDSYNEQFF.

This clonotype was picked up a small number of times. This beta chain is off target for a library built for alpha chains, so its abundance means little. This chain links TRBV6-5 with TRBJ2-7; 10 positions agree with TRBD2. Germline V gene sequence: CDR1 MNHEY, CDR2 SVGAGI. The CDR3 totals 15 residues. V trimming: 0 bases; J trimming: 3 bases; junction bases outside the gene matches: 2. CDR3 region: CASSYSASGSYEQYF. CDR3 in DNA: TGTGCCAGCAGTTACTCGGCTAGCGGGAGCTACGAGCAGTACTTC.

This clonotype rates as large. This beta chain turned up in a library designed for alpha chains; as an off-target read, its abundance says little. The V gene is TRBV7-6, the J gene TRBJ2-3; maybe TRBD2 (5 bases). The CDR3 consists of 13 residues. Trimming left V 3 bases short and J 1 base short, with 5 bases between. Germline CDR1 and CDR2: SGHVS and FNYEAQ. The CDR3 DNA reads as TGTGCCAGCAGCTTCGGGGGCACAGATACGCAGTATTTT. This codes for CASSFGGTDTQYF.

This clonotype was seen a handful of times. This beta chain lies outside the target of a library built for alpha chains; its clone size means little. This chain connects TRBV7-2 to TRBJ2-1; D might be TRBD1 (5 bases). V lost 6 bases and J 0 bases, leaving 12 bases between the germline ends. The CDR3 loop spans 15 amino acids. Germline V gene sequence: CDR1 SGHTA, CDR2 FQGNSA. The CDR3 DNA is TGTGCCAGCAGAATGACAGCAAGCTCCTACAATGAGCAGTTCTTC. Translated, it gives CASRMTASSYNEQFF.

The table lists this clonotype with a few counts. In a library made to pick up alpha chains, this beta chain is a stray read with a size that means little. The chain couples TRBV5-1 to TRBJ2-1; D perhaps matches TRBD2 (5 bases). Germline CDR1 SGHRS, CDR2 YFSETQ. V lost 4 bases and J 10 bases, leaving 21 bases between the germline ends. This CDR3 is 15 amino acids long. In DNA form, the CDR3 reads TGCGCCAGCAGCCCGTCGGGATCCTCGAGCGGAGAGCAGTTCTTC. Its translation: CASSPSGSSSGEQFF.

Points on this clonotype: This beta chain is off target for a library built for alpha chains, so its abundance means little. This chain connects TRBV9 to TRBJ2-2; no definite D call. Looked up from germline, CDR1 is SGDLS and CDR2 is YYNGEE. V was pared by 0 bases and J by 6 bases, with 9 bases between. This CDR3 has 14 amino acids. CDR3 coding DNA: TGTGCCAGCAGCGTAGGATTAGTCTCCGGGGAGCTGTTTTTT. As protein: CASSVGLVSGELFF.

Only a few counts were recorded for this clonotype. In a library made to pick up alpha chains, this beta chain is a stray read with a size that means little. The chain recombines TRBV7-2 with TRBJ2-5; 8 bases line up with TRBD2. CDR1 is SGHTA, CDR2 FQGNSA, per germline. The trim removed 3 bases at V and 3 bases at J, leaving 3 bases unmatched. This CDR3 spans 14 amino acids. The CDR3 reads CASSLYGREETQYF. CDR3 nucleotide sequence: TGTGCCAGCAGCTTGTACGGGAGGGAAGAGACCCAGTACTTC.

This clonotype has just a few counts. Since the library was made to target alpha chains, this beta chain is a stray read and its abundance is not meaningful. The rearrangement joins TRBV6-1 to TRBJ2-7, with unresolved D. V was cut by 2 bases and J by 4 bases, with 0 bases left in between. The CDR3 sequence is 10 residues long. Germline V gene lookup returns CDR1 MNHNS and CDR2 SASEGT. CDR3 amino acids: CASSEYEQYF. The CDR3 region has the DNA TGTGCCAGCAGTGAATACGAGCAGTACTTC.

This clonotype was observed a few times. For a library built for alpha chains, this beta chain is a stray read; little rests on its size. The chain is built from TRBV6-2 or TRBV6-3 and TRBJ2-5, with 9 bases matching TRBD1. CDR1 and CDR2 (germline): MNHEY, SVGEGT. This CDR3 is 14 amino acids long. V lost 3 bases, J lost 3 bases, and 2 bases stayed unmatched. CDR3 bases: TGTGCCAGCAGTTATGGGACAGGGAAAGAGACCCAGTACTTC. Protein product: CASSYGTGKETQYF.

About this clonotype: This beta chain was picked up by a library intended for alpha chains and is off target, so its count carries little meaning. V usage is TRBV28 and J usage is TRBJ2-2; TRBD1 might be the D (5 bases). The V gene's germline CDR1 is MDHEN and CDR2 SYDVKM. This CDR3 has 13 amino acids. Trimming took off 5 bases at V and 5 bases at J, with 9 bases between the two ends. In DNA form, the CDR3 reads TGTGCCAGCAGTGGCAGGGCGACCGGGGAGCTGTTTTTT. Translation: CASSGRATGELFF.

This clonotype was recorded a few times. Within a library made for alpha chains, this beta chain is off target, and its count is uninformative. The chain recombines TRBV7-2 with TRBJ1-5; 9 bases agree with TRBD1. This CDR3 spans 15 amino acids. Germline values: CDR1 SGHTA, CDR2 FQGNSA. With V trimmed by 3 bases and J by 5 bases, 5 bases remained unmatched. The CDR3 DNA reads TGTGCCAGCAGCTTTGCTAGACAGGGGGATCAGCCCCAGCATTTT. Its protein is CASSFARQGDQPQHF.

This clonotype showed up just a few times. Because this beta chain is a stray read in a library intended to capture alpha chains, its abundance should not be given much weight. The V call is TRBV28, the J call TRBJ2-1; 9 bases fit TRBD1. Trimming removed 3 bases from V and 14 bases from J; junction bases left unmatched: 5. The CDR3 contains 12 residues. Germline V gene lookup returns CDR1 MDHEN and CDR2 SYDVKM. The DNA for the CDR3 is TGTGCCAGCAGTTTCCGGGACAGGGCCGAGTTCTTC. Translation: CASSFRDRAEFF.

Worth noting for this clonotype: Because the library targeted alpha chains, this beta chain is an off-target read whose size means little. The CDR3 here is CASSFQGEETQYF. The CDR3 DNA reads as TGTGCCAGCAGCTTTCAGGGGGAGGAGACCCAGTACTTC. The chain carries TRBV11-2 and TRBJ2-5, with TRBD1 matching 7 bases. The CDR3 has 13 residues. From germline, CDR1 is SGHAT and CDR2 FQNNGV. J lost 5 bases, V lost 3 bases, and 3 bases had no gene match. The full variable domain, completed using reference TRBV11-2 and TRBJ2-5, is EAGVAQSPRYKIIEKRQSVAFWCNPISGHATLYWYQQILGQGPKLLIQFQNNGVVDDSQLPKDRFSAERLKGVDSTLKIQPAKLEDSAVYLCASSFQGEETQYFGPGTRLLVL.

As for this clonotype: This beta chain represents an off-target read in a library built for alpha chains; its size is of limited meaning. The chain employs TRBV6-5 and TRBJ1-1, with 7 bases that match TRBD1. This CDR3 is 13 amino acids long. Germline V CDR1 and CDR2: MNHEY, SVGAGI. J was trimmed by 7 bases and V by 2 bases; bases with no gene match: 4. The CDR3 is CASSYTRQGEAFF. In nucleotides, the CDR3 is TGTGCCAGCAGTTACACCAGACAGGGTGAAGCTTTCTTT.

There are a few counts of this clonotype. The size of this beta chain means little, since it is a stray read in a library made for alpha chains. The chain has TRBV11-3 and TRBJ2-3; D not resolved. This CDR3 region has 13 residues. Germline CDR1 reads SGHNT; CDR2 reads YENEEA. Trimming took 1 base from V and 6 from J, leaving 8 bases between them. CDR3 in DNA: TGTGCCAGCAGCTTAGTACAGAGGGATACGCAGTATTTT. Its protein product is CASSLVQRDTQYF.

As concerns this clonotype: This beta chain was picked up by a library intended for alpha chains and is off target, so its count carries little meaning. V is TRBV3-1 and J is TRBJ2-7; TRBD2 matches at 7 bases. Losses at the gene ends were 3 bases for V and 2 bases for J; bases not matched to a gene: 4. CDR3 length: 14 residues. Germline V lookup: CDR1 LGHDT, CDR2 YNNKEL (reference sequence). CDR3 sequence (DNA): TGTGCCAGCAGCCAGGGTGGGAGGGCCTACGAGCAGTACTTC. Protein sequence: CASSQGGRAYEQYF.

This clonotype came up a few times. A library made for alpha chains picked up this beta chain off target, so its size means little. The gene calls are TRBV9 and TRBJ2-5, with D perhaps matching TRBD2 (6 bases). Germline V CDR1 and CDR2: SGDLS, YYNGEE. Trimming pared 4 bases from V and 5 bases from J, leaving 12 bases between. The CDR3 loop spans 13 amino acids. The CDR3 nucleotides are TGTGCCAGCAGCCGACTAGAGCTGGAGACCCAGTACTTC. Translating it yields CASSRLELETQYF.

This clonotype was counted between two and nine times. This beta chain slipped into a library made for alpha chains as a stray read, so its size is not meaningful. The chain has TRBV7-9 and TRBJ2-7; D tentatively reads TRBD1 or TRBD2 (5 bases each). The CDR3 runs 14 residues. Germline V gene lookup returns CDR1 SEHNR and CDR2 FQNEAQ (reference sequence). Trimming left V 8 bases short and J 0 bases short, with 14 bases between. This chain's CDR3 is CASESGTVSYEQYF. The CDR3 DNA is TGTGCCAGCGAATCCGGGACGGTCTCCTACGAGCAGTACTTC.

Note on this clonotype: Being off target in a library aimed at alpha chains, this beta chain has a size of little meaning. This chain connects TRBV4-3 to TRBJ2-7; the D gene is possibly TRBD1 (6 bases). V was pared by 0 bases and J by 6 bases, with 9 bases between. Germline V gives CDR1 LGHNA, CDR2 YSLEER. This CDR3 has 13 residues. In DNA form, the CDR3 reads TGCGCCAGCAGCCAAGAGACAGGTTCCGAGCAGTACTTC. It specifies CASSQETGSEQYF.

This clonotype has only a few counts. A library prepared for alpha chains yielded this beta chain as an off-target read; its size is of little meaning. V and J are TRBV4-2 and TRBJ2-2; D perhaps matches TRBD2 (6 bases). This CDR3 has 13 residues. V dropped 8 bases and J dropped 0 bases, with 7 bases sitting between them. Germline CDR1 reads LGHNA; CDR2 reads YNFKEQ. The CDR3 is CASGGANTGELFF. CDR3 coding DNA: TGTGCCAGCGGCGGGGCGAACACCGGGGAGCTGTTTTTT.

Of note for this clonotype: Being off target in a library aimed at alpha chains, this beta chain has a size of little meaning. The V and J genes are TRBV5-5 and TRBJ2-2; D remains unclear. This CDR3 comprises 15 residues. CDR1 is SGHKS, CDR2 YYEKEE, per germline (reference sequence). Trimming left V 4 bases short and J 1 base short, with 11 bases between. CDR3 DNA sequence: TGTGCCAGCAGCCCAATCGCCAGGAACACCGGGGAGCTGTTTTTT. Protein sequence: CASSPIARNTGELFF.

This clonotype is large by share. In a library made to pick up alpha chains, this beta chain is a stray read with a size that means little. The J gene is TRBJ1-1, the V gene TRBV5-1; TRBD1 aligns across 10 bases. This CDR3 is built from 17 residues. V lost 3 bases, J lost 4 bases, and 12 bases stayed unmatched. CDR1 and CDR2 from the germline V gene are SGHRS and YFSETQ. The CDR3 region is CASSSTGTGVKGTEAFF. In nucleotides, the CDR3 is TGCGCCAGCAGCTCCACCGGGACAGGGGTGAAGGGCACTGAAGCTTTCTTT. Drawing the rest from reference TRBV5-1 and TRBJ1-1, the complete variable domain is KAGVTQTPRYLIKTRGQQVTLSCSPISGHRSVSWYQQTPGQGLQFLFEYFSETQRNKGNFPGRFSGRQFSNSRSEMNVSTLELGDSALYLCASSSTGTGVKGTEAFFGQGTRLTVV.

In this sample, this clonotype is large. A library prepared for alpha chains yielded this beta chain as an off-target read; its size is of little meaning. The chain joins TRBV5-1 to TRBJ2-3; D is perhaps TRBD1 (6 bases). Germline CDR1 is SGHRS and CDR2 is YFSETQ. The V and J ends lost 4 bases and 6 bases respectively, with 21 bases between them. The CDR3 length is 16 residues. CDR3 amino acids: CASSASGQASGDTQYF. The CDR3 coding sequence is TGCGCCAGCAGCGCATCGGGACAAGCTTCCGGCGATACGCAGTATTTT.

This clonotype was counted a few times. As an off-target read in a library built for alpha chains, this beta chain has a frequency of little significance. This chain joins TRBV6-5 and TRBJ1-1; D is unresolved. The V gene lost 5 bases and the J gene lost 1 base, with 8 bases spanning the gap. This CDR3 has 13 amino acids. CDR1 MNHEY and CDR2 SVGAGI come from the germline V gene. The CDR3 DNA is TGTGCCAGCAGTCTCCAGGAGAACACTGAAGCTTTCTTT. As protein: CASSLQENTEAFF.

Notes on this clonotype: This beta chain is an off-target read within a library intended for alpha chains, so its frequency means little. This chain links TRBV5-1 with TRBJ2-3, with D tentatively TRBD2 (7 bases). V was pared by 5 bases and J by 6 bases, with 16 bases between. The CDR3 is 14 residues long. In germline, CDR1 is SGHRS, CDR2 YFSETQ. The CDR3 sequence is CASRRGAGLDTQYF. CDR3 DNA: TGCGCCAGCAGACGGGGGGCCGGTCTGGATACGCAGTATTTT.